Shown below are 21 T cell receptor beta chains from a single sample sequenced in a study of human T cells and chemical hapten exposure. Time point in this sample: pre-sensitization, week 0. Noted treatment: therapeutic diphenylcyclopropenone sensitization with weekly scalp DPC. MiXCR was run by TCRdb on the RACE reads, yielding one entry per CDR3 protein. The sample has 100,000 to 150,000 distinct CDR3 sequences, approximately 15% seen once; the top ten hold around 2.7%. This specimen was whole blood, taken in connection with sensitization to the hapten diphenylcyclopropenone (DPC). The source of these receptors is a woman under 30 with alopecia areata. Some clones in this sample may be carry-over from other donors' samples.

This clonotype was observed many times. The rearrangement links TRBV21-1 to TRBJ1-1. TRBV21-1 is flagged as a pseudogene. CDR3 size: 16 residues. As DNA, the CDR3 is TGTGCCAGCAGCACCTCTGGACGCCGGCTCAACACTGAAGCTTTCTTT. It specifies CASSTSGRRLNTEAFF.

The CDR3 region has the DNA TGCGCCAGCAGCTTGGAGTCACTGTCGTTCACTGAAGCTTTCTTT. It encodes CASSLESLSFTEAFF. The chain is built from TRBV5-1 and TRBJ1-1; D remains ambiguous. V was trimmed by 0 bases and J by 4 bases, leaving 13 bases between them. The CDR3 extends over 15 amino acids. From germline, CDR1 is SGHRS and CDR2 YFSETQ.

In its sample, this clonotype was seen a few times. J is TRBJ1-3 and V is TRBV6-2 or TRBV6-3; D not resolved. Germline CDR1 reads MNHEY; CDR2 reads SVGEGT. The length of the CDR3 is 14 residues. Between the trimmed V and J ends, which lost 2 bases and 4 bases, there was a span of 9 bases. The CDR3 bases are TGTGCCAGCAGTTACCCGACCGTCGGAAACACCATATATTTT. This codes for CASSYPTVGNTIYF.

V usage is TRBV28 and J usage is TRBJ1-1; possibly TRBD1 for D (5 bases). Germline values: CDR1 MDHEN, CDR2 SYDVKM. The CDR3 has 17 amino acids. V was clipped by 5 bases and J by 1 base, with 20 bases between them. CDR3 sequence reads: CASSQYGGRAANTEAFF. CDR3 in DNA: TGTGCCAGCAGTCAATACGGGGGTCGAGCGGCGAACACTGAAGCTTTCTTT.

The genes are TRBV2 and TRBJ1-5, with D hard to call. V lost 1 base to trimming and J lost 2 bases, with 6 bases between them. The CDR3 has 14 residues. CDR1 and CDR2 (germline): SNHLY, FYNNEI. For the CDR3, the DNA is TGTGCCAGCAGTGAAGAGTGGGGCAATCAGCCCCAGCATTTT. It codes for CASSEEWGNQPQHF.

This clonotype was counted many times. The V call is TRBV12-3 or TRBV12-4, the J call TRBJ2-2, with D unclear. Trimming took 5 bases from V and 4 from J, leaving 14 bases between them. The CDR3 consists of 15 residues. The CDR3 sequence is CASSPRTQFTGELFF. For the CDR3, the DNA is TGTGCCAGCAGTCCCCGGACGCAGTTCACCGGGGAGCTGTTTTTT.

The chain combines TRBV27 with TRBJ1-5; no clear D. Germline CDR1 MNHEY, CDR2 SMNVEV (reference sequence). V lost 7 bases, J lost 4 bases, and 11 bases lay in between. The CDR3 is 13 residues long. As DNA, the CDR3 is TGTGCCAGCACCCTAAGGAGGAATCAGCCCCAGCATTTT. This codes for CASTLRRNQPQHF.

The table lists this clonotype with a few counts. The rearrangement links TRBV29-1 to TRBJ2-5, with D tentatively TRBD2 (6 bases). With 4 bases removed from V and 1 base from J, the gap between germline ends came to 7 bases. The germline V gene encodes CDR1 SQVTM and CDR2 ANQGSEA. The CDR3 contains 12 residues. The CDR3 coding sequence is TGCAGCGTTGGACTAGGCCAAGAGACCCAGTACTTC. Translated: CSVGLGQETQYF.

This clonotype has more than one count but fewer than ten. The gene calls are TRBV20-1 and TRBJ1-5, with a tentative D call TRBD1 (5 bases). Germline-derived CDR1 and CDR2 are DFQATT and SNEGSKA (reference sequence). This CDR3 contains 16 residues. V was clipped by 3 bases and J by 5 bases, with 20 bases between them. CDR3 residues: CSASRGRERIDQPQHF. The CDR3 DNA sequence: TGCAGTGCTAGTAGGGGCCGGGAGAGGATTGATCAGCCCCAGCATTTT.

The sample holds many counts of this clonotype. The gene calls are TRBV6-2 or TRBV6-3 and TRBJ1-5; D ambiguous. The CDR3 consists of 13 residues. Deletions cut 7 bases from V and 0 bases from J, with 7 bases between. The germline CDR1 and CDR2 sequences are MNHEY and SVGEGT. CDR3 nucleotide sequence: TGTGCCAGCACGCAGCTTAGCAATCAGCCCCAGCATTTT. Its protein is CASTQLSNQPQHF.

At least ten counts were recorded for this clonotype. The chain links TRBV7-2 to TRBJ1-3; D call uncertain. The V end lost 2 bases, the J end lost 0 bases, and 8 bases lay between the germline ends. Germline V gives CDR1 SGHTA, CDR2 FQGNSA. The CDR3 runs 15 residues. CDR3 sequence reads: CASSLRQISGNTIYF. In DNA form, the CDR3 reads TGTGCCAGCAGCTTAAGGCAGATCTCTGGAAACACCATATATTTT.

The chain joins TRBV3-1 to TRBJ2-7; D remains ambiguous. The CDR3 extends over 11 amino acids. Germline CDR1 reads LGHDT; CDR2 reads YNNKEL (reference sequence). V dropped 0 bases and J dropped 9 bases, with 6 bases sitting between them. The CDR3 here is CASSQDGAQYF. DNA for the CDR3: TGTGCCAGCAGCCAAGACGGTGCGCAGTACTTC.

This clonotype was recorded at least ten times. The V and J genes are TRBV20-1 and TRBJ1-1; TRBD1 matches 7 bases. Per the germline V gene, CDR1 is DFQATT and CDR2 is SNEGSKA (reference sequence). CDR3 length equals 12 residues. J was trimmed by 8 bases and V by 1 base; bases with no gene match: 4. CDR3 residues: CSARVQGVEAFF. In DNA, the CDR3 is TGCAGTGCTAGAGTGCAGGGGGTAGAAGCTTTCTTT.

Many counts were recorded for this clonotype. The chain carries TRBV7-6 and TRBJ2-1; the D is unclear. V lost 4 bases and J lost 5, with 9 bases in between. Germline-derived CDR1 and CDR2 are SGHVS and FNYEAQ. The CDR3 spans 13 residues. The CDR3: CASSYRENNEQFF. The CDR3 DNA follows: TGTGCCAGCAGCTACCGAGAGAACAATGAGCAGTTCTTC.

This clonotype was counted many times. This rearrangement joins TRBV12-3 or TRBV12-4 to TRBJ2-7, with 9 positions matching TRBD1. The CDR3 is made up of 14 amino acids. V lost 3 bases and J lost 4; bases outside the gene matches: 4. The CDR3 loop is CASSFTGGWYEQYF. In nucleotides, the CDR3 is TGTGCCAGCAGTTTCACAGGGGGCTGGTACGAGCAGTACTTC.

This clonotype appeared a few times. The chain is built from TRBV28 and TRBJ1-1; D gene ambiguous. V was trimmed by 8 bases and J by 1 base, leaving 14 bases between them. This CDR3 region has 14 residues. Germline loops: CDR1 MDHEN, CDR2 SYDVKM. In DNA form, the CDR3 reads TGTGCCAGCGGCCTACATATTTCGAACACTGAAGCTTTCTTT. Translation gives CASGLHISNTEAFF.

This clonotype was counted only a few times. V is TRBV6-2 or TRBV6-3 and J is TRBJ2-1; 7 bases line up with TRBD1. This CDR3 comprises 16 residues. In germline, CDR1 is MNHEY, CDR2 SVGEGT. J was trimmed by 0 bases and V by 5 bases; bases with no gene match: 7. The CDR3 DNA is TGTGCCAGCAGTGACCGACAGGGAAGCTCCTACAATGAGCAGTTCTTC. Residues: CASSDRQGSSYNEQFF.

Only a few counts were recorded for this clonotype. V and J are TRBV20-1 and TRBJ2-7; D may be TRBD1 or TRBD2 (5 bases each). Trimming took 5 bases from V and 0 from J, leaving 11 bases between them. The CDR3 length is 13 residues. Germline loops: CDR1 DFQATT, CDR2 SNEGSKA (reference sequence). The CDR3 DNA reads as TGCAGTGCTTGGGGACCAGACTCCTACGAGCAGTACTTC. Its translation is CSAWGPDSYEQYF.

This clonotype was seen a handful of times. The chain combines TRBV7-2 with TRBJ2-5, with a tentative D call TRBD2 (5 bases). The CDR3 is 14 amino acids. V lost 6 bases, J lost 4 bases, and 15 bases lay in between. Germline CDR1 SGHTA, CDR2 FQGNSA. Here the CDR3 reads CASSTPPGRETQYF. The CDR3 DNA follows: TGTGCCAGCAGTACCCCTCCGGGGAGAGAGACCCAGTACTTC.

This clonotype was recorded many times. The genes are TRBV18 and TRBJ1-1; the D is unclear. The germline V gene encodes CDR1 KGHSH and CDR2 LQKENI. This CDR3 is 15 amino acids long. The ends were cut back, 4 bases at V and 3 bases at J, with 15 bases in the middle. CDR3 amino acids: CASSRESTWDTEAFF. The DNA of the CDR3 is TGTGCCAGCTCACGGGAGTCAACGTGGGACACTGAAGCTTTCTTT.

This clonotype was found many times. This chain joins TRBV4-1 and TRBJ2-3; D is unresolved. The CDR3 has 15 residues. The V end lost 1 base, the J end lost 1 base, and 9 bases lay between the germline ends. CDR1 is MGHRA and CDR2 is YSYEKL in the germline V gene. This chain's CDR3 is CASSQAGLGTDTQYF. The CDR3, as DNA: TGCGCCAGCAGCCAAGCCGGGTTAGGCACAGATACGCAGTATTTT.